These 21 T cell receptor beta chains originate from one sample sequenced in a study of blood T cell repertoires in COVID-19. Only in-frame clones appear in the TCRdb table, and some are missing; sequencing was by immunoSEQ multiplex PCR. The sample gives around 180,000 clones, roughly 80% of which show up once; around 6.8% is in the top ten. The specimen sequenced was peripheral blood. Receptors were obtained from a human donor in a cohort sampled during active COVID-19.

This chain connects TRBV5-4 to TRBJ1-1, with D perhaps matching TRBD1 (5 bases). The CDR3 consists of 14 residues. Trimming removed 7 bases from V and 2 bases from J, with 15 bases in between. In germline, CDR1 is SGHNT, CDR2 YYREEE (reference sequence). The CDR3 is CASALGHLNTEAFF. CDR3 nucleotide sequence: TGTGCCAGCGCCCTTGGACATCTCAACACTGAAGCTTTCTTT.

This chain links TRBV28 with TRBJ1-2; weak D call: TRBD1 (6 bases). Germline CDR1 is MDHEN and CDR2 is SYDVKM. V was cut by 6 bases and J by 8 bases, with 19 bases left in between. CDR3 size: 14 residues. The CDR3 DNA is TGTGCCAGCAGCCGACAGGATTTCGTTTACGGCTACACCTTC. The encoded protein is CASSRQDFVYGYTF.

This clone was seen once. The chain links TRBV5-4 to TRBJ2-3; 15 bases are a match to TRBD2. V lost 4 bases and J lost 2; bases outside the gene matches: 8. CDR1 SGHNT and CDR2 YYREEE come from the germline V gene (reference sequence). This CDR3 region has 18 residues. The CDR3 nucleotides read TGTGCCAGCAGCCCAGGACTAGCGGGGGGGCAGAACACAGATACGCAGTATTTT. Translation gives CASSPGLAGGQNTDTQYF.

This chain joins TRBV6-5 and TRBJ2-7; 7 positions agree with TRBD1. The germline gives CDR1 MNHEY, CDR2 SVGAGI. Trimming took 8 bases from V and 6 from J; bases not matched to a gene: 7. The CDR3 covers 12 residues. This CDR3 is CASSRQGAEQYF. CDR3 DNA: TGTGCCAGCTCTAGACAGGGCGCCGAGCAGTACTTC.

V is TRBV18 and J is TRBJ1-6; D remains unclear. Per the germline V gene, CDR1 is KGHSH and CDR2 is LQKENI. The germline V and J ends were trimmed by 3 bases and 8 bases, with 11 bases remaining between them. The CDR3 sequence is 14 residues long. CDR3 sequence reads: CASSPTQVDSPLHF. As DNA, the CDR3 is TGTGCCAGCTCACCTACTCAGGTAGATTCACCCCTCCACTTT.

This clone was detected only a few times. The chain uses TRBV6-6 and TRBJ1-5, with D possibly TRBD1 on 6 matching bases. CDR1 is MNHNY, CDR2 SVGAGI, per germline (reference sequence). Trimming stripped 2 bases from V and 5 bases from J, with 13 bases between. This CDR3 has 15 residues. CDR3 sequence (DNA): TGTGCCAGCAGTTACGGGACAAGTAAGGATCAGCCCCAGCATTTT. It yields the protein CASSYGTSKDQPQHF.

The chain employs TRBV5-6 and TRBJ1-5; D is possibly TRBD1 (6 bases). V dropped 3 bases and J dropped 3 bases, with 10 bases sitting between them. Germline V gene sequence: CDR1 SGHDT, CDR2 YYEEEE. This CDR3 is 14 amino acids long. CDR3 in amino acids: CASSSGQTNQPQHF. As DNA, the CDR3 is TGTGCCAGCAGCTCCGGACAGACCAATCAGCCCCAGCATTTT.

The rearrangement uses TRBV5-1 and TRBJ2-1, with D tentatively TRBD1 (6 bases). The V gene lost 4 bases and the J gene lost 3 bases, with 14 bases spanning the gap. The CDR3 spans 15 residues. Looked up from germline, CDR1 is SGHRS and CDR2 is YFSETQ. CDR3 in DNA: TGCGCCAGCAGCACCAGGACAGCGGTCTACAATGAGCAGTTCTTC. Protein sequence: CASSTRTAVYNEQFF.

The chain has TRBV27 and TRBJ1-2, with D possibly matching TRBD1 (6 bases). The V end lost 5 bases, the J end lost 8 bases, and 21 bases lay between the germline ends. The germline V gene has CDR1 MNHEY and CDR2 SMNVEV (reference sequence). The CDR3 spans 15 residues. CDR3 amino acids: CASSPGQYTFWGYTF. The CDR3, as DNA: TGTGCCAGCAGTCCCGGACAGTACACCTTCTGGGGCTACACCTTC.

The CDR3 loop reads CAWSPSGGVYEQYF. DNA of the CDR3: TGTGCCTGGTCGCCTAGCGGGGGAGTCTACGAGCAGTACTTC. The chain combines TRBV30 with TRBJ2-7; 10 nucleotides align to TRBD2. V was clipped by 5 bases and J by 3 bases; unmatched bases: 7. This CDR3 is 14 amino acids long. Germline lookup yields CDR1 GTSNPN and CDR2 SVGIG (reference sequence).

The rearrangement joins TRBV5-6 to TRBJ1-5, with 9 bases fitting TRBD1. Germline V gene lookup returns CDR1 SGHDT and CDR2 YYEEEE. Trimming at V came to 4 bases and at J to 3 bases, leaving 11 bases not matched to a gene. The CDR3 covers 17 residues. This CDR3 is CASSGTRQGELNQPQHF. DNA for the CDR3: TGTGCCAGCAGCGGAACCCGACAGGGGGAGCTCAATCAGCCCCAGCATTTT.

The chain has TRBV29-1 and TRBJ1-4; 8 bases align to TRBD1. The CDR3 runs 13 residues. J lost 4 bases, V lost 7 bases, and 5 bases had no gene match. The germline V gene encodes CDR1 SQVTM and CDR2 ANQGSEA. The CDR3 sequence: CSATGGDNEKLFF. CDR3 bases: TGCAGCGCCACAGGGGGGGATAATGAAAAACTGTTTTTT.

In DNA, the CDR3 is TGTGCCAGCAGTGAAGCAATTTGGGGGGGGCTCGGAAACACCATATATTTT. Its translation is CASSEAIWGGLGNTIYF. This chain connects TRBV6-1 to TRBJ1-3; perhaps TRBD1 as D (6 bases). Germline V CDR1 and CDR2: MNHNS, SASEGT. The CDR3 covers 17 residues. Trimming stripped 0 bases from V and 4 bases from J, with 16 bases between.

CDR3 residues: CSVGSGRRTGFGYTF. The DNA for the CDR3 is TGCAGCGTTGGTTCTGGTCGACGGACAGGGTTTGGCTACACCTTC. The rearrangement links TRBV29-1 to TRBJ1-2; 8 bases are shared with TRBD1. V was clipped by 4 bases and J by 7 bases; unmatched bases: 14. From germline, CDR1 is SQVTM and CDR2 ANQGSEA. The CDR3 has 15 residues.

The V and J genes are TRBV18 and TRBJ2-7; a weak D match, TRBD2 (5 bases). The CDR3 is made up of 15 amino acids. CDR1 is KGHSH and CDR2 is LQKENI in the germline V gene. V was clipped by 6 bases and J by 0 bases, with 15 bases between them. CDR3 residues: CASSQTGGSSYEQYF. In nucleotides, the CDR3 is TGTGCCAGCTCCCAGACGGGCGGGTCCTCCTACGAGCAGTACTTC.

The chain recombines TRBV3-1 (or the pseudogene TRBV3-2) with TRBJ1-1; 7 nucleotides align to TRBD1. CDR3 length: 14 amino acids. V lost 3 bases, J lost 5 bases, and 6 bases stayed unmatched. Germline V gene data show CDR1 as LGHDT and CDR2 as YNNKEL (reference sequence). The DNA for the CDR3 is TGTGCCAGCAGCCAGATGGACAGGTGGACTGAAGCTTTCTTT. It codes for CASSQMDRWTEAFF.

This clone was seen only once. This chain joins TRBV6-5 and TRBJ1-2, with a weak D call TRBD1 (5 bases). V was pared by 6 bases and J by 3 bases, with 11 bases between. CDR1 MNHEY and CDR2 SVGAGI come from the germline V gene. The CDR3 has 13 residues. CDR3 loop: CASRQGEYYGYTF. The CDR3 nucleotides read TGTGCCAGCAGGCAAGGGGAATACTATGGCTACACCTTC.

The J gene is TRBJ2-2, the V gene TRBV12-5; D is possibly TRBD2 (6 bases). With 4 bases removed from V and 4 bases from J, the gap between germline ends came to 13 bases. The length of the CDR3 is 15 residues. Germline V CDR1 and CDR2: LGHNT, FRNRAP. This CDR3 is CASGSAGGFTGELFF. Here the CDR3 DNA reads TGTGCTAGTGGTTCAGCAGGAGGGTTCACCGGGGAGCTGTTTTTT.

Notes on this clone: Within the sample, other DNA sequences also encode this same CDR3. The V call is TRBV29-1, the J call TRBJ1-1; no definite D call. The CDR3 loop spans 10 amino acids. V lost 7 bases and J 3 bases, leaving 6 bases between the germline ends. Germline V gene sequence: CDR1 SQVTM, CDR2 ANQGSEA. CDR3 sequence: CSGGHTEAFF. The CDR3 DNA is TGCAGCGGCGGCCACACTGAAGCTTTCTTT.

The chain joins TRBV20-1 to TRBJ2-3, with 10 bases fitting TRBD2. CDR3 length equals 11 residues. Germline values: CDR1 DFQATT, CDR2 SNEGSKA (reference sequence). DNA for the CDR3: TGCAGAGCGGGGGGGCCGGATACGCAGTATTTT. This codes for CRAGGPDTQYF.

CDR3 loop: CASSLKQGAFDNTEAFF. The CDR3 region has the DNA TGTGCCAGCAGTTTAAAGCAGGGGGCATTTGATAACACTGAAGCTTTCTTT. The J gene is TRBJ1-1, the V gene TRBV27; 8 bases map to TRBD1. Germline values: CDR1 MNHEY, CDR2 SMNVEV (reference sequence). CDR3 size: 17 residues. V lost 2 bases to trimming and J lost 2 bases; unmatched junction nucleotides: 10.